This T cell receptor beta chain was identified in a study of a mutant IDH1 vaccine in newly diagnosed glioma. About the research overall: Patients previously underwent radiotherapy, temozolomide, or both, and most underwent both. The study, taken as a whole, reports: With respect to changes in top peripheral T cell clonotypes, pseudoprogression seemed unrelated.

Note on this clone: What it recognizes is unknown.

Germline CDR1 reads MGHRA; CDR2 reads YSYEKL. With V trimmed by 4 bases and J by 2 bases, 10 bases remained unmatched. CDR3 length: 17 residues. This table comes from immunoSEQ multiplex PCR, and its TCRdb copy is limited to in-frame clones, with some not included. The sample lists about 30,000 clones, 90% occurring once. Time point defined: week 11, during vaccination. Doses of 300 ug of mutant IDH1 20-mer peptide were given with topical imiquimod. The sequenced sample was PBMCs, obtained from a glioma patient whose treatment included an IDH1 peptide vaccine. This clonotype was sampled from a man aged 18 to 30 with glioma. The chain is built from TRBV4-1 and TRBJ2-2, with 7 bases fitting TRBD2. The CDR3 nucleotides are TGCGCCAGCAGCCCCCGTGGGGGGGTCCCCAACACCGGGGAGCTGTTTTTT. Encoded protein: CASSPRGGVPNTGELFF.